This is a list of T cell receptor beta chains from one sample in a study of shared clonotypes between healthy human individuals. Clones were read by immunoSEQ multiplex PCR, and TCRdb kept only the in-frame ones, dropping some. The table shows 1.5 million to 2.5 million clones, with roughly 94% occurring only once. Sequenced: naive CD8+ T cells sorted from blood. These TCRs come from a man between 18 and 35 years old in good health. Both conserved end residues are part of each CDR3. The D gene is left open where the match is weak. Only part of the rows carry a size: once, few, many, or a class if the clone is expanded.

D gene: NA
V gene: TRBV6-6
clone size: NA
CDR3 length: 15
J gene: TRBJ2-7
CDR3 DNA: TGTGCCAGCAGTTACTCGGGGCCATACTCCTACGAGCAGTACTTC
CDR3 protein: CASSYSGPYSYEQYF

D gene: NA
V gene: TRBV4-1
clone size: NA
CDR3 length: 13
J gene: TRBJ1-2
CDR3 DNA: TGCGCCAGCAGCCAAGATTCCGGGTATGGCTACACCTTC
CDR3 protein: CASSQDSGYGYTF

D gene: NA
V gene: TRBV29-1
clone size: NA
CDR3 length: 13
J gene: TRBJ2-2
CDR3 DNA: TGCAGCGTTGAAAATGGGGCTCCCGGGGAGCTGTTTTTT
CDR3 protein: CSVENGAPGELFF

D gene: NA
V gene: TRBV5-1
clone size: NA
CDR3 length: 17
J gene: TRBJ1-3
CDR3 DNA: TGCGCCAGCAGCTTGGCCATAGGGGGGTTCTCTGGAAACACCATATATTTT
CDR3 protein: CASSLAIGGFSGNTIYF

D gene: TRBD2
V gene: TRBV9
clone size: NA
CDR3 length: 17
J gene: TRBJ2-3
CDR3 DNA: TGTGCCAGCAGCAACCCGACTAGCGGGGGGGTGAGCGATACGCAGTATTTT
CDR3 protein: CASSNPTSGGVSDTQYF

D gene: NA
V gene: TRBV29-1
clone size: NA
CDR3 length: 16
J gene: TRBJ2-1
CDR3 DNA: TGCAGCGTTCAAGGCGGGCCTAGCCTTACCTACAATGAGCAGTTCTTC
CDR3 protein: CSVQGGPSLTYNEQFF

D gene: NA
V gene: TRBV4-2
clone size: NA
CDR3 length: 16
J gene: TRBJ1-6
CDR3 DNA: TGTGCCAGCAGCCAAGGCCACGGGCAGTATAATTCACCCCTCCACTTT
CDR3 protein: CASSQGHGQYNSPLHF

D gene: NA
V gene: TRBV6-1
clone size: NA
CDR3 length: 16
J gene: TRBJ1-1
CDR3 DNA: TGTGCCAGCAGTGTGGGGACCCTCCGTTTGAACACTGAAGCTTTCTTT
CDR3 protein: CASSVGTLRLNTEAFF

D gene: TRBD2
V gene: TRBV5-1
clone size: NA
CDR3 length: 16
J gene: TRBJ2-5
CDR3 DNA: TGCGCCAGCAGCTTCGGACTAGCGGGGGGTGAAGAGACCCAGTACTTC
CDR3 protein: CASSFGLAGGEETQYF

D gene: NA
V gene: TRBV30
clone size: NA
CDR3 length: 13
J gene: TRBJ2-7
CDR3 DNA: TGTGCCTGGAGCCTTGTAGCAACCTACGAGCAGTACTTC
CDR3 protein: CAWSLVATYEQYF

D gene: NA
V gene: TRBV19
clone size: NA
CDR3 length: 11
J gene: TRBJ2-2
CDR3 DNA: TGTGCCAGTAGTTATACCGGGGAGCTGTTTTTT
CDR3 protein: CASSYTGELFF

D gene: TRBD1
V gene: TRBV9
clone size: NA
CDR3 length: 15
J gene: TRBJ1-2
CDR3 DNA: TGTGCCAGCAGCGTAGGCGGCAGGGGGTTGGGAGGCTACACCTTC
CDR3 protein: CASSVGGRGLGGYTF

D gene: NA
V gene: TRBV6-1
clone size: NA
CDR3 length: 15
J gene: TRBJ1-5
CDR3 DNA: TGTGCCAGCTCCCAATGGTGGGATAGCAATCAGCCCCAGCATTTT
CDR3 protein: CASSQWWDSNQPQHF

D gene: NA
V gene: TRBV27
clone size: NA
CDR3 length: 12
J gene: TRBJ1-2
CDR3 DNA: TGTGCCAGCAGTTTAGGTGGGAACGGCTACACCTTC
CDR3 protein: CASSLGGNGYTF

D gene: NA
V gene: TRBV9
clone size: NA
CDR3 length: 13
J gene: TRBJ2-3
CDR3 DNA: TGTGCCAGCAGCGTAGGTGGTACAGGTACGCAGTATTTT
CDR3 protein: CASSVGGTGTQYF

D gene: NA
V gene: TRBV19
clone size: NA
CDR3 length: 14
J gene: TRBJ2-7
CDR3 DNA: TGTGCCAGTAGTTTGGGAGCACTAAGTTACGAGCAGTACTTC
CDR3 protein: CASSLGALSYEQYF

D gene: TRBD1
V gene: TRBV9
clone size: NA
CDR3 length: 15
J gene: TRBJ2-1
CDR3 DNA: TGTGCCAGCAGCGTAGAAGGGGGCCTTTACAATGAGCAGTTCTTC
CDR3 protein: CASSVEGGLYNEQFF

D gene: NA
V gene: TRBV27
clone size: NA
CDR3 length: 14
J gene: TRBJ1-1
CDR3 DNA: TGTGCCAGCAGTTTATTAGGGGTCGGGGGGGAAGCTTTCTTT
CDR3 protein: CASSLLGVGGEAFF

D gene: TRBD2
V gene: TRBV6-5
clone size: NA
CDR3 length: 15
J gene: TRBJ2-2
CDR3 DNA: TGTGCCAGCAGTTACGGACTAGCGGCCGCCGGGGAGCTGTTTTTT
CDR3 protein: CASSYGLAAAGELFF

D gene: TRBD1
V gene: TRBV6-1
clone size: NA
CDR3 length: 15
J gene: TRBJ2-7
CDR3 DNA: TGTGCCAGCAGTGAGGGACAGCCTCTCCTCTACGAGCAGTACTTC
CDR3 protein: CASSEGQPLLYEQYF

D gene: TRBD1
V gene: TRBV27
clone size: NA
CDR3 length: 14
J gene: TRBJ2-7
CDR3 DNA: TGTGCCAGCAGTTTCGGGACAGGATTCTACGAGCAGTACTTC
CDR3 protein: CASSFGTGFYEQYF

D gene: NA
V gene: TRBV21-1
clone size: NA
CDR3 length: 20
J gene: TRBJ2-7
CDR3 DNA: TGTGCCAGCAGCCGCCGCCTGATTGGTCAGGGACTAGCGGATTCCTACGAGCAGTACTTC
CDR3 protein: CASSRRLIGQGLADSYEQYF

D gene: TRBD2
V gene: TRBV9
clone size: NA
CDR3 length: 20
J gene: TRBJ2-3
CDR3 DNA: TGTGCCAGCAGCGAGGAGGGACTAGCGGGCGGCACGGGATGGCAAGATACGCAGTATTTT
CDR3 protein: CASSEEGLAGGTGWQDTQYF

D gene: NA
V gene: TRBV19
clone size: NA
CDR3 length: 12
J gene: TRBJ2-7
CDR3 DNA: TGTGCCAGTAGTGACCAGGGGTGGGAGCAGTACTTC
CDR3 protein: CASSDQGWEQYF

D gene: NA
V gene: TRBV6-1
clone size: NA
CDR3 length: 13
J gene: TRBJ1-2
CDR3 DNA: TGTGCCAGCACGGGGGGCGTGATCTATGGCTACACCTTC
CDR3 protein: CASTGGVIYGYTF

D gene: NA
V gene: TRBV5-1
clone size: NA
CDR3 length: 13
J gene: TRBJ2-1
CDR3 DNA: TGCGCCAGCAGCTGGGACAACTACAATGAGCAGTTCTTC
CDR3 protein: CASSWDNYNEQFF

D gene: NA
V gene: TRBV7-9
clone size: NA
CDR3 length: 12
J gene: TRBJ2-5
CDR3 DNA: TGTGCCAGCAGCTTTGAAAGGGAGACCCAGTACTTC
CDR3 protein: CASSFERETQYF

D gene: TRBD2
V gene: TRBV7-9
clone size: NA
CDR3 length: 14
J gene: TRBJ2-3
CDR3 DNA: TGTGCCAGCAGCTCGGGACTAGCCACAGATACGCAGTATTTT
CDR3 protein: CASSSGLATDTQYF

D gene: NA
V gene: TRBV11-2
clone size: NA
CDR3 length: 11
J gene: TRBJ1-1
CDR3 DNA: TGTGCCAGCAGGGACAGCCGGGCCGCTTTCTTT
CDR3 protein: CASRDSRAAFF

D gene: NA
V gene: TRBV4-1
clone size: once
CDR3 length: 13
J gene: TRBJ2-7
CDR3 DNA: TGCGCCAGCAGCCCCCACGGCGACTACGAGCAGTACTTC
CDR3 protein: CASSPHGDYEQYF

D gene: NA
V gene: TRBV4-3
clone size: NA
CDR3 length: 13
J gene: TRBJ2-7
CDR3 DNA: TGCGCCAGCAGCGACTTTCAGGGGAACGAGCAGTACTTC
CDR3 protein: CASSDFQGNEQYF

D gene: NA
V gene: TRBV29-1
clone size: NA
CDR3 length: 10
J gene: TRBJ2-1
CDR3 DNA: TGCAGCGTTGGTGTGATTGAGCAGTTCTTC
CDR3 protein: CSVGVIEQFF

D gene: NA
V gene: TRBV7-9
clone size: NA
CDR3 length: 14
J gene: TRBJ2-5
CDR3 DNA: TGTGCCAGCAGCTTAGCCTCGGGGTATGGGGGACAGTACTTC
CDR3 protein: CASSLASGYGGQYF

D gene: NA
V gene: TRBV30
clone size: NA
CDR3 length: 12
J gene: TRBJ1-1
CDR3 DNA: TGTGCCTGGAATACCGGGGGGATTGAAGCTTTCTTT
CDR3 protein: CAWNTGGIEAFF

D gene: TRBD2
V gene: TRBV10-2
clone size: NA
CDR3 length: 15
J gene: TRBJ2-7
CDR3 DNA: TGCGCCAGCAGTGAGTCGGCGGGGGGCCGGGACGAGCAGTACTTC
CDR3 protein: CASSESAGGRDEQYF

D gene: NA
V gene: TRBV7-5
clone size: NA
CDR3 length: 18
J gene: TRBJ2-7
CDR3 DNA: TGTGCCAGAAGCCGCCTTTTCAGGGGACAAAGATTACCCTACGAGCAGTACTTC
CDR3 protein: CARSRLFRGQRLPYEQYF

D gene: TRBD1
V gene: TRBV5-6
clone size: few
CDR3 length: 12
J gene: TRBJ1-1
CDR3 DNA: TGTGCCAGCAGCTCACAGGGGACTGAAGCTTTCTTT
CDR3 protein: CASSSQGTEAFF

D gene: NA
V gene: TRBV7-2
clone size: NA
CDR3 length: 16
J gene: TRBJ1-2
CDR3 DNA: TGTGCCAGCAGCTTAGTTGGGGCGGGATATACCTATGGCTACACCTTC
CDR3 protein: CASSLVGAGYTYGYTF

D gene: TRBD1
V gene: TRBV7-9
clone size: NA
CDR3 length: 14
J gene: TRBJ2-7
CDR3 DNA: TGTGCCAGCAGCCCAGGGGGCGAGGATTACGAGCAGTACTTC
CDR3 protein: CASSPGGEDYEQYF

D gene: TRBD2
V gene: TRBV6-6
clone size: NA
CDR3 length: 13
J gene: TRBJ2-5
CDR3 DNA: TGTGCCAGCAGCCTACTAGCGGAAGAGACCCAGTACTTC
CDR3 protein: CASSLLAEETQYF

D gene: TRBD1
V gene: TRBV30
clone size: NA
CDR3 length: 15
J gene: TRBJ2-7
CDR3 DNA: TGTGCCTGGAGTGTAATAGGGACAGGGATCTACGAGCAGTACTTC
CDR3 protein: CAWSVIGTGIYEQYF

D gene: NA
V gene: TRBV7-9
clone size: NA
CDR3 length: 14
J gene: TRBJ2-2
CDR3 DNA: TGTGCCAGCAGCTTTCCTCGACAGGACGGGGAGCTGTTTTTT
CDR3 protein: CASSFPRQDGELFF